This TCR beta chain was recorded in a study of radiotherapy plus CTLA-4 blockade in lung cancer. The CDR3 sequence is 14 residues long. V lost 0 bases, J lost 1 base, and 5 bases lay in between. Looked up from germline, CDR1 is LNHNV and CDR2 is YYDKDF (reference sequence). Profiled with immunoSEQ multiplex PCR; TCRdb holds only in-frame clones, not every one. The table records 90,000 to 130,000 clones, around 84% of them present only once. The TCR comes from a human donor with non-small cell lung cancer that progressed on radiotherapy plus ipilimumab. Some clones in this sample may be carry-over from other donors' samples. The source was peripheral blood, collected from a patient treated with radiotherapy plus ipilimumab. The chain recombines TRBV15 with TRBJ2-3; D unclear. The CDR3 nucleotides are TGTGCCACCAGCAGAGATTTTGGCACAGATACGCAGTATTTT. This encodes CATSRDFGTDTQYF. The complete variable domain, with remaining parts taken from reference TRBV15 and TRBJ2-3, reads DAMVIQNPRYQVTQFGKPVTLSCSQTLNHNVMYWYQQKSSQAPKLLFHYYDKDFNNEADTPDNFQSRRPNTSFCFLDIRSPGLGDTAMYLCATSRDFGTDTQYFGPGTRLTVL.